These T cell receptor beta chains were read from a single sample in a study of OX40 agonist ivuxolimab in advanced cancers. Some clones are missing from TCRdb's copy, which holds only in-frame ones; the method was immunoSEQ multiplex PCR. This table has 55,000 to 80,000 clones, roughly 87% appearing once. The sample here was CD4+ or CD8+ T cells sorted from blood, taken in a trial of the OX40 agonist ivuxolimab. These receptors all come from an adult with an advanced solid tumor such as melanoma, head and neck, liver or kidney cancer. Each CDR3 is given with its conserved first and last residue. A D gene is named only where the DNA matches it firmly. Part of the rows lack a size; the others show once, few, many or a class for expanded clones.

J gene,V gene,D gene,clone size,CDR3 protein,CDR3 DNA
TRBJ1-6,TRBV6-4,-,-,CASSDSWRARRGRDSPLHF,TGTGCCAGCAGTGACTCTTGGAGGGCTAGACGAGGTAGGGATTCACCCCTCCACTTT
TRBJ1-4,TRBV30,-,-,CAWSVRGINEKLFF,TGTGCCTGGAGTGTACGGGGTATAAATGAAAAACTGTTTTTT
TRBJ2-7,TRBV7-8,TRBD1,few,CASSRTGVDYEQYF,TGTGCCAGCAGCCGGACAGGGGTTGACTACGAGCAGTACTTC
TRBJ2-3,TRBV28,-,-,CASSWGIDTQYF,TGTGCCAGCAGTTGGGGGATAGATACGCAGTATTTT
TRBJ1-4,TRBV6-5,-,-,CASRPQGPREKLFF,TGTGCCAGCAGACCACAGGGACCGAGGGAAAAACTGTTTTTT
TRBJ1-4,TRBV5-1,-,-,CASSLEGRTNEKLFF,TGCGCCAGCAGCTTGGAGGGGAGGACTAATGAAAAACTGTTTTTT
TRBJ1-5,TRBV6-6,TRBD1,-,CASREGQGVSNQPQHF,TGTGCCAGCAGGGAGGGACAGGGGGTAAGCAATCAGCCCCAGCATTTT
TRBJ1-2,TRBV10-3,-,-,CAITVMPGSYGYTF,TGTGCCATCACCGTCATGCCGGGATCCTATGGCTACACCTTC
TRBJ2-2,TRBV7-9,-,-,CASSLGRQLNTGELFF,TGTGCCAGCAGCTTAGGACGGCAGTTGAACACCGGGGAGCTGTTTTTT
TRBJ2-7,TRBV4-2,-,few,CASSPTGGTQIF,TGTGCCAGCAGCCCCACTGGGGGGACTCAGATTTTC
TRBJ2-3,TRBV10-3,-,-,CAISTRGASSTDTQYF,TGTGCCATCAGTACTAGGGGGGCTTCTAGCACAGATACGCAGTATTTT
TRBJ2-5,TRBV2,-,-,CASSPDEGGTQYF,TGTGCCAGCAGTCCGGATGAAGGTGGGACCCAGTACTTC
TRBJ2-5,TRBV5-4,TRBD1,-,CASSSDRGAQETQYF,TGTGCCAGCAGCTCCGACAGGGGGGCCCAAGAGACCCAGTACTTC
TRBJ2-1,TRBV25-1,-,-,CASSESWGWDEQFF,TGTGCCAGCAGTGAATCTTGGGGATGGGATGAGCAGTTCTTC
TRBJ2-5,TRBV6-1,-,once,CASSAQGGQETQYF,TGTGCCAGCAGCGCCCAGGGGGGTCAAGAGACCCAGTACTTC
TRBJ2-1,TRBV5-1,TRBD1,-,CASSLGQGAPNEQFF,TGCGCCAGCAGCTTGGGACAGGGGGCCCCCAATGAGCAGTTCTTC
TRBJ2-7,TRBV5-1,TRBD2,-,CASSPHYSGVTYEQYF,TGCGCCAGCAGCCCCCATTATAGCGGGGTTACCTACGAGCAGTACTTC
TRBJ1-1,TRBV14,-,-,CASSQGPPGTEAFF,TGTGCCAGCAGCCAAGGGCCCCCAGGGACTGAAGCTTTCTTT
TRBJ1-4,TRBV18,TRBD1,once,CASSANTGGGNEKLFF,TGTGCCAGCTCCGCCAATACAGGGGGCGGTAATGAAAAACTGTTTTTT
TRBJ1-2,TRBV7-8,-,-,CASSLGRGATANGYTF,TGTGCCAGCAGCTTAGGCCGGGGGGCGACAGCTAATGGCTACACCTTC
TRBJ2-1,TRBV5-4,TRBD1,-,CASSLAGGRGNEQFF,TGTGCCAGCAGCTTGGCAGGGGGCAGGGGGAATGAGCAGTTCTTC
TRBJ1-2,TRBV4-1,-,-,CASSQGGRVNYGYTF,TGCGCCAGCAGCCAAGGGGGACGGGTTAACTATGGCTACACCTTC
TRBJ1-2,TRBV10-2,-,-,CASSAGGTAYGYTF,TGCGCCAGCAGTGCGGGGGGGACCGCCTATGGCTACACCTTC
TRBJ2-2,TRBV6-4,-,-,CASRGVNTGELFF,TGTGCCAGCAGGGGGGTGAACACCGGGGAGCTGTTTTTT
TRBJ2-3,TRBV6-6,-,-,CASSYNPSTDTQYF,TGTGCCAGCAGTTACAACCCTAGCACAGATACGCAGTATTTT
TRBJ2-7,TRBV6-1,-,-,CASSYQAEQYF,TGTGCCAGCAGTTACCAGGCCGAGCAGTACTTC
TRBJ1-2,TRBV6-5,TRBD1,once,CASRDDRAARGGYTF,TGTGCCAGCAGGGATGACAGGGCAGCTCGGGGAGGCTACACCTTC
TRBJ2-2,TRBV5-6,TRBD1,-,CASSSTGGLASHTGELFF,TGTGCCAGCAGCTCGACAGGGGGCCTGGCAAGTCACACCGGGGAGCTGTTTTTT
TRBJ1-1,TRBV19,-,-,CASSILGNTEAFF,TGTGCCAGTAGTATTCTCGGGAACACTGAAGCTTTCTTT
TRBJ1-2,TRBV28,-,-,CASSLGDYGYTF,TGTGCCAGCAGTTTAGGCGACTATGGCTACACCTTC
TRBJ2-7,TRBV2,-,once,CASSGQPSSYEQYF,TGTGCCAGCAGTGGACAGCCGAGCTCCTACGAGCAGTACTTC
TRBJ2-7,TRBV6-1,TRBD2,-,CASSERREASYEQYF,TGTGCCAGCAGTGAGAGGCGGGAGGCTAGCTACGAGCAGTACTTC
TRBJ2-1,TRBV7-9,-,-,CASSLAAYNEQFF,TGTGCCAGCAGCTTAGCGGCCTACAATGAGCAGTTCTTC
TRBJ1-1,TRBV7-9,-,-,CASTFGRPNTEAFF,TGTGCCAGCACCTTCGGTAGACCGAACACTGAAGCTTTCTTT
TRBJ2-5,TRBV5-1,-,-,CASSLVGPWETQYF,TGCGCCAGCAGCTTGGTGGGTCCTTGGGAGACCCAGTACTTC
TRBJ2-7,TRBV7-9,-,once,CASSLDGVSYEQYF,TGTGCCAGCAGCTTAGACGGGGTTTCCTACGAGCAGTACTTC
TRBJ2-2,TRBV7-9,-,-,CASSSRATETGELFF,TGTGCCAGCAGCTCTCGGGCAACCGAAACCGGGGAGCTGTTTTTT
TRBJ2-5,TRBV15,-,-,CATSRDTGQETQYF,TGTGCCACCAGCAGAGATACAGGGCAAGAGACCCAGTACTTC
TRBJ2-7,TRBV5-1,TRBD2,-,CASSTASGMWAEQYF,TGCGCCAGCAGCACAGCTAGCGGGATGTGGGCCGAGCAGTACTTC
TRBJ1-5,TRBV19,-,-,CASTMGDVSNQPQHF,TGTGCCAGTACCATGGGAGACGTTAGCAATCAGCCCCAGCATTTT
TRBJ1-4,TRBV10-3,-,-,CAISESGYSEKLFF,TGTGCCATCAGTGAGTCAGGGTACAGCGAAAAACTGTTTTTT
TRBJ1-3,TRBV5-1,-,-,CASSLDGNSGNTIYF,TGCGCCAGCAGCTTAGACGGGAACTCTGGAAACACCATATATTTT
TRBJ2-2,TRBV11-2,-,-,CASSLSSGELFF,TGTGCCAGCAGCTTATCATCTGGGGAGCTGTTTTTT
TRBJ2-2,TRBV5-6,-,-,CASSLEGVTGELFF,TGTGCCAGCAGCTTGGAAGGGGTCACCGGGGAGCTGTTTTTT
TRBJ2-3,TRBV7-9,-,once,CASSGYRASTDTQYF,TGTGCCAGCAGCGGTTACAGGGCCTCCACAGATACGCAGTATTTT